The 6 T cell receptor beta chains in this list originate from one sample, sequenced in a study of blood T cell repertoires in COVID-19. TCRdb's table, derived via immunoSEQ multiplex PCR, lists solely in-frame clones and lacks some. The sample has fewer than 85,000 clones, more than 75% seen once; the top ten hold approximately 19%. The sequencing sample was made of peripheral blood. The receptors stem from a woman of 80 years or more with active or convalescent COVID-19.

This clone appeared a single time. The chain recombines TRBV18 with TRBJ1-4; the D gene is possibly TRBD1 (6 bases). The CDR3 totals 15 residues. Germline V CDR1 and CDR2: KGHSH, LQKENI. The germline V and J ends were trimmed by 2 bases and 2 bases, with 9 bases remaining between them. The CDR3 is CASSPTGPTNEKLFF. DNA for the CDR3: TGTGCCAGCTCACCAACAGGGCCGACTAATGAAAAACTGTTTTTT.

The chain carries TRBV28 and TRBJ2-5; TRBD1 agrees at 8 bases. V gave up 5 bases and J gave up 3 bases; unmatched junction bases: 8. The length of the CDR3 is 15 residues. Germline V gene sequence: CDR1 MDHEN, CDR2 SYDVKM. CDR3 amino acids: CASSTNRGLEETQYF. The CDR3 region has the DNA TGTGCCAGCAGTACGAACAGGGGGTTGGAAGAGACCCAGTACTTC.

The chain uses TRBV7-9 and TRBJ1-1, with TRBD1 as a possible D gene (5 bases). The length of the CDR3 is 15 residues. Looked up from germline, CDR1 is SEHNR and CDR2 is FQNEAQ (reference sequence). V lost 1 base and J lost 5, with 14 bases in between. The CDR3 sequence: CASSLEGSRGTEAFF. CDR3 in DNA: TGTGCCAGCAGCTTAGAGGGCAGCCGGGGGACTGAAGCTTTCTTT.

This clone was detected once. This chain joins TRBV30 and TRBJ1-3, with D perhaps TRBD1 (6 bases). Trimming stripped 2 bases from V and 0 bases from J, with 11 bases between. The CDR3 sequence is 15 residues long. Germline-derived CDR1 and CDR2 are GTSNPN and SVGIG (reference sequence). The CDR3 coding sequence is TGTGCCTGGAGTACAGGGTTAACCTCTGGAAACACCATATATTTT. It encodes CAWSTGLTSGNTIYF.

The chain links TRBV6-5 to TRBJ2-3; 7 bases fit TRBD2. V gave up 7 bases and J gave up 1 base; unmatched junction bases: 8. The CDR3 is 15 amino acids. Germline loops: CDR1 MNHEY, CDR2 SVGAGI. CDR3 sequence: CASTRSGWGTDTQYF. The CDR3 bases are TGTGCCAGCACTCGTAGCGGGTGGGGCACAGATACGCAGTATTTT.

The V call is TRBV19, the J call TRBJ2-7, with 8 bases identical to TRBD1. Per the germline V gene, CDR1 is LNHDA and CDR2 is SQIVND (reference sequence). V lost 9 bases and J lost 0; bases outside the gene matches: 4. The CDR3 covers 13 residues. The CDR3 DNA sequence: TGTGCCAGCGCCGGGACAGGCTCCTACGAGCAGTACTTC. Its protein product is CASAGTGSYEQYF.